Described below is a single T cell receptor (beta chain) sequence and its context. Every donor provided around 10 milliliters of peripheral blood. The second PCR ran roughly 6 to 11 cycles with a sample-barcoded 5' primer and J-beta primers. Using its own MiXCR run on the 5' RACE reads, TCRdb lists one record per CDR3 protein. The data contain 1.2 million to 1.5 million distinct CDR3 sequences, approximately 63% of them singletons. The CDR3 is 15 amino acids. Trimming cost V 1 base and J 13 bases; bases outside gene matches: 13. CDR1 and CDR2 from the germline V gene are LGHNA and YNFKEQ. This record belongs to a study of blood T cells in healthy people across ages. Study as a whole: Template switching captured about one barcoded beta molecule per two T cells.

This chain joins TRBV4-2 and TRBJ2-1, with 7 bases lining up with TRBD2. The sequenced sample consisted of blood. The clonotype comes from a man aged 18 to 29 in good health. CDR3 residues: CASSQAPGLKETQFF. The CDR3 nucleotides read TGTGCCAGCAGCCAAGCTCCGGGACTAAAAGAGACCCAGTTCTTC.